Listed below are T cell receptor beta chains from one sample, sequenced in a study of blood T cell repertoires in COVID-19. Some clones are missing from TCRdb's copy, which holds only in-frame ones; the method was immunoSEQ multiplex PCR. The sample has around 330,000 clones, roughly 87% seen once. The source material was PBMCs or T cells enriched from blood (not recorded which). All receptors derive from a young woman who had recovered from COVID-19. CDR3s include the opening cysteine and the closing phenylalanine or tryptophan. The order of the fields is V gene, clone size, J gene, D gene, CDR3 protein, CDR3 DNA. D genes are given only for firm matches. Where a row states a size, it is once, few, many or the class of an expanded clone; other rows omit it.

V gene: TRBV6-2/TRBV6-3; clone size: NA; J gene: TRBJ1-1; D gene: NA; CDR3 protein: CASSTQENTEAFF; CDR3 DNA: TGTGCCAGCAGTACACAGGAGAACACTGAAGCTTTCTTT
V gene: TRBV5-1; clone size: NA; J gene: TRBJ1-2; D gene: NA; CDR3 protein: CASSLGLGGVYGYTF; CDR3 DNA: TGCGCCAGCAGCTTGGGACTAGGGGGGGTTTATGGCTACACCTTC
V gene: TRBV28; clone size: NA; J gene: TRBJ1-2; D gene: TRBD1; CDR3 protein: CASSLWGTALNYGYTF; CDR3 DNA: TGTGCCAGCAGTTTATGGGGGACAGCACTTAACTATGGCTACACCTTC
V gene: TRBV27; clone size: NA; J gene: TRBJ2-1; D gene: NA; CDR3 protein: CASCKGPSSYNEQFF; CDR3 DNA: TGTGCCAGTTGTAAGGGGCCGAGCTCCTACAATGAGCAGTTCTTC
V gene: TRBV18; clone size: NA; J gene: TRBJ2-7; D gene: NA; CDR3 protein: CASSPPNAGAYEQYF; CDR3 DNA: TGTGCCAGCTCACCTCCTAATGCAGGGGCGTACGAGCAGTACTTC
V gene: TRBV18; clone size: NA; J gene: TRBJ1-1; D gene: NA; CDR3 protein: CASSETFNTEAFF; CDR3 DNA: TGTGCCAGCTCGGAGACTTTTAACACTGAAGCTTTCTTT
V gene: TRBV28; clone size: once; J gene: TRBJ1-2; D gene: NA; CDR3 protein: CASSPMAAVGGYTF; CDR3 DNA: TGTGCCAGCAGTCCTATGGCGGCAGTTGGGGGCTACACCTTC
V gene: TRBV5-1; clone size: NA; J gene: TRBJ2-7; D gene: TRBD2; CDR3 protein: CASSLGLAGDSYEQYF; CDR3 DNA: TGCGCCAGCAGCCTGGGACTAGCGGGGGACTCCTACGAGCAGTACTTC
V gene: TRBV5-1; clone size: NA; J gene: TRBJ1-2; D gene: NA; CDR3 protein: CASSGNTEIYGYTF; CDR3 DNA: TGCGCCAGCAGCGGAAACACAGAAATCTATGGCTACACCTTC
V gene: TRBV7-7; clone size: NA; J gene: TRBJ2-7; D gene: NA; CDR3 protein: CASSPGPRGYSYEQYF; CDR3 DNA: TGTGCCAGCAGCCCCGGCCCCAGGGGATACTCCTACGAGCAGTACTTC
V gene: TRBV5-6; clone size: NA; J gene: TRBJ1-4; D gene: TRBD1; CDR3 protein: CASSLSGQTHEKLFF; CDR3 DNA: TGTGCCAGCAGCTTGTCGGGACAGACTCATGAAAAACTGTTTTTT
V gene: TRBV5-1; clone size: NA; J gene: TRBJ2-6; D gene: TRBD2; CDR3 protein: CASSLSGGSGANVLTF; CDR3 DNA: TGCGCCAGCAGCTTGTCGGGGGGCTCTGGGGCCAACGTCCTGACTTTC